This is a list of T cell receptor beta chains from one sample in a study of blood T cell repertoires in COVID-19. Sequenced by immunoSEQ multiplex PCR; TCRdb stores in-frame clones only, minus some. The table has around 310,000 clones, over 85% seen once; the top ten hold roughly 10%. The sequenced sample consisted of PBMCs or T cells enriched from blood (not recorded which). These TCRs come from a woman between 25 and 40 years old who had recovered from COVID-19. CDR3s include the opening cysteine and the closing phenylalanine or tryptophan. A D gene is named only where the DNA matches it firmly. Some rows mark clone size as missing; the rest say once, few, many or name a class of expanded clone.

v_call	j_call	d_call	clone_size	cdr3_nt	cdr3_aa
TRBV7-2	TRBJ1-5	TRBD1	-	TGTGCCAGCAGCTACTCCCGCCAGGGGGGTGGCCAGCCCCAGCATTTT	CASSYSRQGGGQPQHF
TRBV6-6	TRBJ2-7	-	few	TGTGCCAGCAGTGCAACTCTGGTCCACGAGCAGTACTTC	CASSATLVHEQYF
TRBV18	TRBJ2-3	TRBD2	-	TGTGCCAGCTCACCACCGGGACTAGCGGGAGGGGCAGATACGCAGTATTTT	CASSPPGLAGGADTQYF
TRBV5-4	TRBJ1-2	-	-	TGTGCCAGCAGCTTTAGTGTGGGAGCTGACTGGGGCTACACCTTC	CASSFSVGADWGYTF
TRBV21-1	TRBJ1-2	-	-	TGTGCCAGCAGCCAACTACTGGACAGGGGGCTCTATGGCTACACCTTC	CASSQLLDRGLYGYTF
TRBV2	TRBJ1-1	-	once	TGTGCCAGCAGTAGGAGGGTAGAAGCTTTCTTT	CASSRRVEAFF
TRBV5-1	TRBJ2-1	TRBD1	-	TGCGCCAGCAGCTCCCTGACAGGGAATTTCTACAATGAGCAGTTCTTC	CASSSLTGNFYNEQFF
TRBV9	TRBJ2-7	TRBD2	-	TGTGCCAGCAGCACCGGACTAGGAACCTACGAGCAGTACTTC	CASSTGLGTYEQYF
TRBV5-6	TRBJ1-1	-	once	TGTGCCAGCAGCTCCCAGACACCGACTGAAGCTTTCTTT	CASSSQTPTEAFF
TRBV12-5	TRBJ1-1	TRBD1	once	TGTGCTAGTGGTTTCAATTCCAGGACAGGGAACTCTGAAGCTTTCTTT	CASGFNSRTGNSEAFF
TRBV9	TRBJ2-5	-	-	TGTGCCAGCAGCGTAGGGTTAGCGGTGGCCTCAGAAGAGACCCAGTACTTC	CASSVGLAVASEETQYF
TRBV7-9	TRBJ1-1	-	once	TGTGCCAGCAGCTTCCCAACAGGGATTGGGACTGAAGCTTTCTTT	CASSFPTGIGTEAFF